The present T cell receptor (beta chain) was sequenced within a study of response to subunit inactivated influenza vaccine. Study-level points and caveats: Researchers suggested that each seasonal influenza vaccination recruits few new T cells.

With respect to this clonotype: Antigen unknown. This may stem from a read error, because a much larger clone lies one nucleotide away.

Trimming shortened V by 6 bases and J by 0 bases, and 12 bases separated the two germline ends. Germline lookup yields CDR1 DFQATT and CDR2 SNEGSKA (reference sequence). The CDR3 runs 14 residues. TCRdb fed the RT-PCR reads into MiXCR, producing one record per CDR3 protein. The table has hundreds of thousands of distinct CDR3 sequences, under 9% seen once. The chain has TRBV20-1 and TRBJ2-1; possible D gene TRBD1, 6 bases. This specimen consisted of PBMCs from blood, obtained less than 30 months after vaccination. The receptor comes from a man aged 45-69 years who received an inactivated influenza vaccine. The CDR3 nucleotides are TGCAGTGCGGACAGCGTGAACTCCTACAATGAGCAGTTCTTC. This codes for CSADSVNSYNEQFF.